These 5 T cell receptor beta chains came from one sample sequenced in a study of blood T cell repertoires in COVID-19. This table comes from immunoSEQ multiplex PCR, and its TCRdb copy is limited to in-frame clones, with some not included. The data show approximately 160,000 clones, with 76% seen just once and less than 4.5% held by the top ten. The sample was peripheral blood. All receptors derive from a woman aged 80 or over with acute or convalescent COVID-19.

V gene TRBV6-5 combines with J gene TRBJ2-3; 8 bases are a match to TRBD1. Germline-derived CDR1 and CDR2 are MNHEY and SVGAGI. This CDR3 has 15 amino acids. J was trimmed by 1 base and V by 0 bases; bases with no gene match: 0. CDR3 nucleotide sequence: TGTGCCAGCAGTTACTCGGACAGGGGCACAGATACGCAGTATTTT. This codes for CASSYSDRGTDTQYF.

This chain links TRBV1 with TRBJ2-7; TRBD1 reflects the table's D call only, with no check against the DNA. TRBV1 is marked as a pseudogene. CDR3 length equals 11 residues. The chain's CDR3 is CTSSFSYEQYF. Written as DNA, the CDR3 is TGCACCAGCTCATTTTCCTACGAGCAGTACTTC.

This clone was counted a single time. The gene calls are TRBV11-2 and TRBJ1-6; the match to TRBD1 covers 8 bases. The junction had 9 bases not matched to a gene; V was cut back by 5 bases and J by 9 bases. The CDR3 totals 15 residues. The germline V gene has CDR1 SGHAT and CDR2 FQNNGV. DNA of the CDR3: TGTGCCAGCAGCGGGAAGGACAGGGCGGGTTCACCCCTCCACTTT. Residues: CASSGKDRAGSPLHF.

This chain connects TRBV7-9 to TRBJ1-1; D remains unclear. The length of the CDR3 is 10 residues. The germline V and J ends were trimmed by 2 bases and 11 bases, with 6 bases remaining between them. Germline-derived CDR1 and CDR2 are SEHNR and FQNEAQ (reference sequence). CDR3 in DNA: TGTGCCAGCAGCTTATTGGAGGCTTTCTTT. The encoded protein is CASSLLEAFF.

The J gene is TRBJ1-1, the V gene TRBV5-8; possibly TRBD1 for D (6 bases). Trimming took 1 base from V and 6 from J, leaving 13 bases between them. In germline, CDR1 is SGHTS, CDR2 YDEGEE. The CDR3 spans 14 residues. CDR3 amino acids: CASSLQGNSAEAFF. The CDR3 DNA sequence: TGTGCCAGCAGCTTGCAGGGGAATAGTGCTGAAGCTTTCTTT.